These T cell receptor beta chains were read from a single sample in a study of regulatory T cells in long-lasting Graves disease. TCRdb independently ran MiXCR on the multiplex PCR reads; one entry per CDR3 protein. The table shows 350,000 to 450,000 distinct CDR3 sequences, with just under 15% occurring only once. This sample was also put to use in a study of T cells in Graves' hyperthyroidism and ophthalmopathy.

The specimen was peripheral blood mononuclear cells (PBMCs), collected at new diagnosis, from a patient treated with antithyroid drugs. The receptors here all came from a woman aged 30 to 39 with Graves disease. Each CDR3 is given with its conserved first and last residue. D genes are given only for firm matches. Some rows have no size entry. The others give once, few or many, or a class for an expanded clone.

d_gene: .
j_gene: TRBJ1-4
v_gene: TRBV5-6
abundance: .
CDR3nt: TGTGCCAGCAGCTTGGGAACAGGGTCGAAACTGTTTTTT
CDR3aa: CASSLGTGSKLFF

d_gene: .
j_gene: TRBJ1-1
v_gene: TRBV5-5
abundance: many
CDR3nt: TGTGCCAGCAGCTTAGGCCAGACTAAAGCTTTCTTT
CDR3aa: CASSLGQTKAFF

d_gene: TRBD2
j_gene: TRBJ2-1
v_gene: TRBV12-3/TRBV12-4
abundance: many
CDR3nt: TGTGCCAGCAGCACGATACTAGCGGGAGGTAGTGAGCAGTTCTTC
CDR3aa: CASSTILAGGSEQFF

d_gene: TRBD2
j_gene: TRBJ2-5
v_gene: TRBV2
abundance: many
CDR3nt: TGTGCCAGCAGAAAGGGAACTAGCGCTTTGGAGACCCAGTACTTC
CDR3aa: CASRKGTSALETQYF

d_gene: .
j_gene: TRBJ1-5
v_gene: TRBV2
abundance: .
CDR3nt: TGTGCTACCCAGGGCATGGTGGGCCAGCCCCAGCATTTT
CDR3aa: CATQGMVGQPQHF

d_gene: TRBD2
j_gene: TRBJ2-3
v_gene: TRBV7-8
abundance: many
CDR3nt: TGTGCCAGCGGGGAGGGGGATACGCAGTATTTT
CDR3aa: CASGEGDTQYF

d_gene: TRBD1
j_gene: TRBJ1-2
v_gene: TRBV28
abundance: many
CDR3nt: TGTGCCATCTCCTTCAGGGGGTCTTATGGCTACACCTTC
CDR3aa: CAISFRGSYGYTF

d_gene: .
j_gene: TRBJ2-1
v_gene: TRBV10-2
abundance: .
CDR3nt: TGCGCCAGCAGTGCCGGCGGACGGATGAATGAGCAGTTCTTC
CDR3aa: CASSAGGRMNEQFF

d_gene: TRBD2
j_gene: TRBJ2-5
v_gene: TRBV5-1
abundance: .
CDR3nt: TGCGCCAGCAGCTTGTCGGGAGGAAGCCTTGGATACTTC
CDR3aa: CASSLSGGSLGYF

d_gene: TRBD2
j_gene: TRBJ2-1
v_gene: TRBV3-1
abundance: many
CDR3nt: TGTGCCAGCAGGTCAGGACTAGCGGGAGTTCGGGAGCAGTTCTTC
CDR3aa: CASRSGLAGVREQFF

d_gene: .
j_gene: TRBJ2-7
v_gene: TRBV19
abundance: few
CDR3nt: TGTGCCAGTAGTATACGAGGGGAAGCCTACGAGCAGTACTTC
CDR3aa: CASSIRGEAYEQYF

d_gene: TRBD1
j_gene: TRBJ1-6
v_gene: TRBV28
abundance: few
CDR3nt: TGTGCCAGCAGTCCTACTACCGGGACAGGGATCGGTTCACCCCTCCACTTT
CDR3aa: CASSPTTGTGIGSPLHF

d_gene: TRBD2
j_gene: TRBJ2-5
v_gene: TRBV6-2/TRBV6-3
abundance: many
CDR3nt: TGTGCCAGCAGTGAAGCGTTGGCGGGAGGGCCGGGTGAGACCCAGTACTTC
CDR3aa: CASSEALAGGPGETQYF

d_gene: TRBD2
j_gene: TRBJ2-3
v_gene: TRBV3-1
abundance: many
CDR3nt: TGTGCCAGCAGCCCAGGACTAGCGGGAGAAGATACGCAGTATTTT
CDR3aa: CASSPGLAGEDTQYF

d_gene: TRBD1
j_gene: TRBJ1-3
v_gene: TRBV6-2/TRBV6-3
abundance: many
CDR3nt: TGTGCCAGCAGATTGACAGGGTCCAGCTCTGGAAACACCATATATTTT
CDR3aa: CASRLTGSSSGNTIYF

d_gene: TRBD1
j_gene: TRBJ1-4
v_gene: TRBV30
abundance: many
CDR3nt: TGTGCCTGGAGTGGACAGGGGAGGGAAAAACTGTTTTTT
CDR3aa: CAWSGQGREKLFF

d_gene: TRBD1
j_gene: TRBJ1-1
v_gene: TRBV14
abundance: .
CDR3nt: TGTGCCAGCAGCCAATTGGGAAACCGGGACAGGTCTAAAGCTTTCTTT
CDR3aa: CASSQLGNRDRSKAFF

d_gene: .
j_gene: TRBJ2-3
v_gene: TRBV19
abundance: .
CDR3nt: TGTGCCAGTATGTACAGGGACCCACCCAATACGCAGTATTTT
CDR3aa: CASMYRDPPNTQYF

d_gene: TRBD1
j_gene: TRBJ1-2
v_gene: TRBV24-1
abundance: few
CDR3nt: TGTACCACCAGTGACCTGGACCACAGGGGGAACTATGGCTACACCTTC
CDR3aa: CTTSDLDHRGNYGYTF

d_gene: .
j_gene: TRBJ2-2
v_gene: TRBV11-2
abundance: .
CDR3nt: TGTGCCAGTAACCCCCGCCGGAGCACCGGGGAGCTGTTTTTT
CDR3aa: CASNPRRSTGELFF